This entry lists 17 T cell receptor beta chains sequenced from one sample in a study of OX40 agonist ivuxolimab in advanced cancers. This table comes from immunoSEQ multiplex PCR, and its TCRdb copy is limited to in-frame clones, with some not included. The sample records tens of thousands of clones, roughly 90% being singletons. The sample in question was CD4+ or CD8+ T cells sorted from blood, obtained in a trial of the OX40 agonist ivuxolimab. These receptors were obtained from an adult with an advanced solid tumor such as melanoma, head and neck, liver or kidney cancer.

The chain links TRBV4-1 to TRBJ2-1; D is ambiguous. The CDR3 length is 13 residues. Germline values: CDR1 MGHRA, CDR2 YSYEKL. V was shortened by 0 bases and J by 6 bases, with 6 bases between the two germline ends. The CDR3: CASSQEQLNEQFF. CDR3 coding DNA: TGCGCCAGCAGCCAAGAGCAGCTCAATGAGCAGTTCTTC.

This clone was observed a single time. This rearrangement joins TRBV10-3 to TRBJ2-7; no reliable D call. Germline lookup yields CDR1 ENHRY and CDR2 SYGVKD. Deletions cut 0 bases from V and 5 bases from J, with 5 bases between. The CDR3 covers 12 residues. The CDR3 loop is CAISESLDEQYF. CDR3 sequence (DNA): TGTGCCATCAGTGAGTCTCTTGACGAGCAGTACTTC.

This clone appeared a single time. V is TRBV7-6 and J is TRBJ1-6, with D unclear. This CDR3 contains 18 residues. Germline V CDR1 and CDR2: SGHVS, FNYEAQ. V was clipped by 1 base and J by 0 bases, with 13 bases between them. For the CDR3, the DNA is TGTGCCAGCAGCTTAGGGACCAACGGGAGCTCCTATAATTCACCCCTCCACTTT. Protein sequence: CASSLGTNGSSYNSPLHF.

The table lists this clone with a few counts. CDR3 DNA: TGTGCCAGCAGCTTAGGAGGGATTGGCTACACCTTC. Translating it yields CASSLGGIGYTF. This chain joins TRBV11-2 and TRBJ1-2; no firm D call. V lost 1 base and J 7 bases, leaving 7 bases between the germline ends. Germline values: CDR1 SGHAT, CDR2 FQNNGV. This CDR3 comprises 12 residues. Combining the CDR3 with reference TRBV11-2 and TRBJ1-2 gives the whole variable domain EAGVAQSPRYKIIEKRQSVAFWCNPISGHATLYWYQQILGQGPKLLIQFQNNGVVDDSQLPKDRFSAERLKGVDSTLKIQPAKLEDSAVYLCASSLGGIGYTFGSGTRLTVV.

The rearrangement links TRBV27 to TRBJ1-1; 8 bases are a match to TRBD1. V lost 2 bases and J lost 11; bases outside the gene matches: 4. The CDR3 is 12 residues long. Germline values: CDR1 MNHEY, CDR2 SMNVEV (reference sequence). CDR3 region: CASSLTGGTAFF. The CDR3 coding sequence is TGTGCCAGCAGTTTAACAGGGGGTACGGCTTTCTTT.

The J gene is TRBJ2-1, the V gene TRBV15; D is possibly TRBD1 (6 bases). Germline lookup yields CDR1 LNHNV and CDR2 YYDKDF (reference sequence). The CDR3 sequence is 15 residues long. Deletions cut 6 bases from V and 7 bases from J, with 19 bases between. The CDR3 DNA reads TGTGCCACCAGTACTGACCGGGGACAACGTAATGAGCAGTTCTTC. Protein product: CATSTDRGQRNEQFF.

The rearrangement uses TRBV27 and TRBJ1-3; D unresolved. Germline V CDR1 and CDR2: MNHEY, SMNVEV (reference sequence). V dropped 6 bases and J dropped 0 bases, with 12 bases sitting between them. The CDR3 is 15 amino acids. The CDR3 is CASSLTESSGNTIYF. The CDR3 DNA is TGTGCCAGCAGCCTCACAGAATCCTCTGGAAACACCATATATTTT.

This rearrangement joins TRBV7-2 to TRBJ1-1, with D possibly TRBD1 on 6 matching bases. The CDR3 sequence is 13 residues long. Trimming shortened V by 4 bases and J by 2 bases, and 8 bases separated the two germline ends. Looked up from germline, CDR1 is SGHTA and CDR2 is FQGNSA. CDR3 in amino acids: CASSSDSNTEAFF. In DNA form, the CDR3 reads TGTGCCAGCAGCTCGGACAGCAACACTGAAGCTTTCTTT.

Here the CDR3 reads CASSPGQVYEQYF. CDR3 DNA: TGTGCCAGCAGCCCGGGACAGGTCTACGAGCAGTACTTC. The V gene is TRBV11-2, the J gene TRBJ2-7; 8 positions match TRBD1. V trimming: 5 bases; J trimming: 3 bases; junction bases outside the gene matches: 3. Germline V gene sequence: CDR1 SGHAT, CDR2 FQNNGV. The length of the CDR3 is 13 residues.

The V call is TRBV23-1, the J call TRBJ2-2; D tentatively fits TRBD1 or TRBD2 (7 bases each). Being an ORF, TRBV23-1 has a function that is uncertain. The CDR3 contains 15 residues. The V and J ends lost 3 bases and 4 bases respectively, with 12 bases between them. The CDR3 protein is CASSQSGGVTGELFF. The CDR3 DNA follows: TGCGCCAGCAGTCAGTCAGGGGGGGTCACCGGGGAGCTGTTTTTT.

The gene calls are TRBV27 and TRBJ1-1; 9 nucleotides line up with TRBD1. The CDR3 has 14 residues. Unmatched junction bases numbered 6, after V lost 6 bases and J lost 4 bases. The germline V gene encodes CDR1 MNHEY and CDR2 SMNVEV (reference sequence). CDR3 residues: CASRWTGAGTEAFF. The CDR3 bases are TGTGCCAGCAGATGGACAGGGGCTGGCACTGAAGCTTTCTTT.

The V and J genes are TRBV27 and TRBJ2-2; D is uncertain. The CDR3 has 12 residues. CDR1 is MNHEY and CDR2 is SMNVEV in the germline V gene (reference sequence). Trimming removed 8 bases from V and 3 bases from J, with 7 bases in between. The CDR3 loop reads CASSLDTGELFF. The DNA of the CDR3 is TGTGCCAGCTCCCTAGACACCGGGGAGCTGTTTTTT.

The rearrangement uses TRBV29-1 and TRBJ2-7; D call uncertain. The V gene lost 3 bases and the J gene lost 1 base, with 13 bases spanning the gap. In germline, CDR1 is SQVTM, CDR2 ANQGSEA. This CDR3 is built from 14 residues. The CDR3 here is CSVDVGDPSYEQYF. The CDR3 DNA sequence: TGCAGCGTTGACGTTGGAGATCCTTCCTACGAGCAGTACTTC.

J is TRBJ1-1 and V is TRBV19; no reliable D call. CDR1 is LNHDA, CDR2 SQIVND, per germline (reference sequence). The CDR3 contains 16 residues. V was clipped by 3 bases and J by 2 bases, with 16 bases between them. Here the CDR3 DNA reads TGTGCCAGTAGTATTGGTGGGTACCCCCTAAACACTGAAGCTTTCTTT. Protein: CASSIGGYPLNTEAFF.

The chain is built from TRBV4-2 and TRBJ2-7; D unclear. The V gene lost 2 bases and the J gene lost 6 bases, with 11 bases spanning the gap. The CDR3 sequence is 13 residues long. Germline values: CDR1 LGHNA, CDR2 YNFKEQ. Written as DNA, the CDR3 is TGTGCCAGCAGCCAAACACCGGTCTTCGAGCAGTACTTC. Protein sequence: CASSQTPVFEQYF.

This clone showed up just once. CDR3 DNA sequence: TGTGCCAGCAGGGTGACTAGCGGGTGGACCGAGCAGTACTTC. Its protein is CASRVTSGWTEQYF. The genes are TRBV6-5 and TRBJ2-7, with TRBD2 identical over 10 bases. Germline trimming cut 6 bases from V and 6 bases from J; bases unmatched to any gene: 8. There are 14 residues in the CDR3. Germline V gene lookup returns CDR1 MNHEY and CDR2 SVGAGI.

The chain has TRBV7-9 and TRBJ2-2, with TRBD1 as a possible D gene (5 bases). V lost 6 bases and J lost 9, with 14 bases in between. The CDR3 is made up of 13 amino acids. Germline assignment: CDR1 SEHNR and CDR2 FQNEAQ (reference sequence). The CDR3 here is CASRPPGPRELFF. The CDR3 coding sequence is TGTGCCAGCAGACCCCCAGGGCCCCGGGAGCTGTTTTTT.